A selection of T cell receptor beta chains follows, all from one sample in a study of T cells in Graves' hyperthyroidism and ophthalmopathy. TCRdb independently ran MiXCR on the multiplex PCR reads; one entry per CDR3 protein. The table shows around 280,000 distinct CDR3 sequences, with roughly an eighth occurring only once. The sequenced sample was blood. Source of these receptors: a woman between 40 and 50 years old with Graves' hyperthyroidism. Both conserved end residues are part of each CDR3. The D gene is left open where the match is weak. The size field is filled for only some rows; it gives once, few, many or a size class.

v_gene	d_gene	abundance	j_gene	CDR3aa	CDR3nt
TRBV15	NA	few	TRBJ1-1	CATSRRSFVNTEAFF	TGTGCCACCAGCAGACGGAGCTTCGTGAACACTGAAGCTTTCTTT
TRBV7-9	TRBD2	many	TRBJ2-1	CASSIFRTSGRVDNEQFF	TGTGCCAGCAGTATCTTCCGGACTAGCGGGAGGGTAGACAATGAGCAGTTCTTC
TRBV20-1	NA	many	TRBJ1-5	CSAREGMPQHF	TGCAGTGCTAGAGAAGGAATGCCCCAGCATTTT
TRBV29-1	NA	many	TRBJ2-3	CSVDGADTQYF	TGCAGCGTTGACGGAGCAGATACGCAGTATTTT
TRBV27	NA	many	TRBJ2-1	CASSSQLESEQFF	TGTGCCAGCAGTTCCCAGCTAGAGAGTGAGCAGTTCTTC
TRBV12-3/TRBV12-4	TRBD1	many	TRBJ1-1	CASIPGQANTEAFF	TGTGCCAGCATCCCGGGACAGGCGAACACTGAAGCTTTCTTT
TRBV2	TRBD1	many	TRBJ1-1	CASSDRDSEAFF	TGTGCCAGCAGTGATAGGGACAGTGAAGCTTTCTTT
TRBV27	NA	many	TRBJ2-6	CASSLPSGANVLTF	TGTGCCAGCAGTCTCCCTTCTGGGGCCAACGTCCTGACTTTC
TRBV29-1	TRBD2	few	TRBJ2-1	CSVEAAGEGNEQFF	TGCAGCGTTGAGGCAGCGGGAGAGGGCAATGAGCAGTTCTTC
TRBV27	NA	many	TRBJ2-2	CASSLSVDAGNTGELFF	TGTGCCAGCAGTTTATCGGTAGACGCAGGGAACACCGGGGAGCTGTTTTTT
TRBV28	NA	NA	TRBJ2-1	CASGGWNLGYEQFF	TGTGCCAGCGGGGGTTGGAATCTGGGTTATGAGCAGTTCTTC
TRBV28	NA	many	TRBJ2-1	CASSLGSRHEQFF	TGTGCCAGCAGCCTCGGCTCACGGCATGAGCAGTTCTTC
TRBV2	NA	many	TRBJ1-1	CASSNTGNTEAFF	TGTGCCAGCAGCAATACGGGGAACACTGAAGCTTTCTTT
TRBV3-1	TRBD1	few	TRBJ2-3	CASSQDLRGRTGMGDTQYF	TGTGCCAGCAGCCAAGATCTCCGCGGCCGGACAGGGATGGGAGATACGCAGTATTTT
TRBV18	NA	NA	TRBJ1-3	CASSGVGGNTIYF	TGTGCCAGCTCAGGAGTTGGGGGAAACACCATATATTTT
TRBV5-8	TRBD2	many	TRBJ2-7	CASSEQLAGGYEQYF	TGTGCCAGCAGCGAGCAACTAGCGGGAGGTTACGAGCAGTACTTC
TRBV2	NA	many	TRBJ1-1	CASSSYGTMNTEAFF	TGTGCCAGCAGTTCTTATGGGACAATGAACACTGAAGCTTTCTTT
TRBV13	TRBD2	few	TRBJ2-6	CASSPRLAGVAGANVLTF	TGTGCCAGCAGCCCCCGACTAGCGGGAGTAGCTGGGGCCAACGTCCTGACTTTC
TRBV7-9	TRBD1	NA	TRBJ1-4	CASSRRQGPNEKLFF	TGTGCCAGCAGCCGCCGACAGGGCCCTAATGAAAAACTGTTTTTT
TRBV2	TRBD1	few	TRBJ2-1	CASSPGPGGYNEQFF	TGTGCCAGCTCACCAGGGCCAGGGGGCTACAATGAGCAGTTCTTC
TRBV7-9	NA	many	TRBJ1-2	CASSQDTGLYGYTF	TGTGCCAGCAGCCAAGATACAGGACTCTATGGCTACACCTTC
TRBV12-3/TRBV12-4	NA	many	TRBJ2-7	CASSLQGYEQYF	TGTGCCAGCAGCTTACAGGGCTACGAGCAGTACTTC
TRBV12-3/TRBV12-4	NA	many	TRBJ2-7	CASSRSGEQYF	TGTGCCAGCAGTAGGAGCGGTGAGCAGTACTTC
TRBV24-1	NA	few	TRBJ2-5	CATSFGGETQYF	TGTGCCACCAGTTTTGGGGGAGAGACCCAGTACTTC
TRBV3-1	NA	many	TRBJ1-2	CASFSPNVVYGYTF	TGTGCCAGCTTTTCCCCCAACGTCGTCTATGGCTACACCTTC
TRBV28	NA	many	TRBJ1-5	CASRTPTGKIGNQPQHF	TGTGCCAGCAGGACTCCGACAGGAAAGATTGGCAATCAGCCCCAGCATTTT
TRBV10-3	NA	few	TRBJ2-1	CASQADSYNEQFF	TGTGCCAGCCAAGCGGACTCCTACAATGAGCAGTTCTTC
TRBV20-1	TRBD2	many	TRBJ2-3	CSVRSGSSTDTQYF	TGCAGTGTCCGAAGCGGGAGTAGCACAGATACGCAGTATTTT
TRBV4-2	TRBD1	few	TRBJ2-5	CASSQVDRVGERETQYF	TGTGCCAGCAGCCAAGTCGACAGGGTAGGGGAAAGGGAGACCCAGTACTTC
TRBV19	NA	NA	TRBJ1-4	CASSIGDRRNEKLFF	TGTGCCAGTAGTATTGGCGACAGGCGTAATGAAAAACTGTTTTTT
TRBV18	TRBD1	few	TRBJ1-1	CASSPFWTGGTEAFF	TGTGCCAGCTCACCATTCTGGACAGGGGGCACTGAAGCTTTCTTT
TRBV12-3/TRBV12-4	TRBD1	few	TRBJ2-3	CASSAGTGPGSDTQYF	TGTGCCAGCAGCGCCGGGACAGGCCCTGGTTCAGATACGCAGTATTTT
TRBV5-6	NA	few	TRBJ2-5	CASSWGSGETQYF	TGTGCCAGCAGCTGGGGATCTGGGGAGACCCAGTACTTC
TRBV20-1	TRBD2	many	TRBJ2-1	CSAGEASGKLSYNEQFF	TGCAGTGCGGGAGAGGCTAGCGGGAAACTTTCCTACAATGAGCAGTTCTTC
TRBV6-1	NA	few	TRBJ1-6	CASRDRELQQGASPLHF	TGTGCCAGCAGAGACCGGGAGTTACAACAGGGAGCTTCACCCCTCCACTTT
TRBV25-1	NA	few	TRBJ2-2	CASSESNTGELFF	TGTGCCAGCAGTGAGTCAAACACCGGGGAGCTGTTTTTT
TRBV9	NA	NA	TRBJ2-7	CASSVAAAGEQYF	TGTGCCAGCAGCGTAGCTGCGGCAGGCGAGCAGTACTTC
TRBV6-2/TRBV6-3	TRBD2	many	TRBJ2-7	CASSYSVKRGLPYEQYF	TGTGCCAGCAGTTACTCGGTCAAGCGGGGGTTACCCTACGAGCAGTACTTC
TRBV24-1	TRBD1	few	TRBJ1-2	CTTSDLDRVYGYTF	TGTACCACCAGTGATTTGGACAGGGTCTATGGCTACACCTTC
TRBV28	TRBD1	many	TRBJ1-6	CASSLSLGTVYNSPLHF	TGTGCCAGCAGTTTATCCCTCGGGACAGTATATAATTCACCCCTCCACTTT
TRBV11-2	TRBD1	many	TRBJ2-5	CASSLEGQVGETQYF	TGTGCCAGCAGCTTAGAGGGACAGGTCGGGGAGACCCAGTACTTC
TRBV7-7	NA	many	TRBJ2-7	CASSLEEGGEQYF	TGTGCTAGCAGCTTAGAAGAGGGCGGCGAGCAGTACTTC
TRBV27	TRBD2	NA	TRBJ2-5	CASRAHQPISGSSGTQYF	TGTGCCAGCAGGGCGCACCAACCCATTAGCGGGAGTTCTGGGACCCAGTACTTC
TRBV29-1	NA	many	TRBJ2-7	CSVEVRTAPYEQYF	TGCAGCGTTGAGGTCCGGACTGCCCCCTACGAGCAGTACTTC
TRBV5-1	NA	many	TRBJ2-1	CASSLDRSKYNEQFF	TGCGCCAGCAGCTTGGACAGGAGCAAATACAATGAGCAGTTCTTC
TRBV19	NA	few	TRBJ2-2	CASSTRAPRTGELFF	TGTGCCAGTAGTACCCGGGCCCCCAGAACCGGGGAGCTGTTTTTT
TRBV7-6	NA	many	TRBJ2-7	CASSLAPGAEQYF	TGTGCCAGCAGCTTAGCCCCTGGTGCCGAGCAGTACTTC
TRBV12-3/TRBV12-4	TRBD2	many	TRBJ2-1	CASSSSGRASYNEQFF	TGTGCCAGCAGTTCTAGCGGGAGGGCTTCCTACAATGAGCAGTTCTTC
TRBV3-1	NA	many	TRBJ1-4	CASSLGGTGEKLFF	TGTGCCAGCAGCCTGGGGGGCACCGGCGAAAAACTGTTTTTT
TRBV7-9	NA	NA	TRBJ2-1	CATYSGGLPNEQFF	TGTGCCACCTACTCGGGGGGCCTTCCGAATGAGCAGTTCTTC
TRBV7-2	NA	many	TRBJ1-4	CASSPPAGEKLFF	TGTGCCAGCAGCCCTCCGGCTGGGGAAAAACTGTTTTTT
TRBV19	NA	NA	TRBJ1-4	CASSIEGRGEKLFF	TGTGCCAGTAGTATCGAGGGGCGTGGGGAAAAACTGTTTTTT
TRBV7-2	TRBD1	many	TRBJ1-4	CASSRTGLPTNEKLFF	TGTGCCAGCAGCCGGACAGGGCTGCCAACTAATGAAAAACTGTTTTTT
TRBV28	NA	many	TRBJ2-7	CASREGTDYEQYF	TGTGCCAGCAGAGAAGGAACAGACTACGAGCAGTACTTC
TRBV4-2	TRBD1	once	TRBJ2-7	CASSSGIQGYEQYF	TGTGCCAGCAGCTCAGGAATACAGGGGTACGAGCAGTACTTC